The 26 T cell receptor beta chains below come from one sample, sequenced in a study of blood T cell repertoires in COVID-19. TCRdb's copy holds only in-frame clones and misses some; the assay was immunoSEQ multiplex PCR. The table records approximately 74,000 clones, 75% to 95% of them present only once. Sample: peripheral blood. The receptor source for this set is a woman aged 55-69 years with active COVID-19.

The chain combines TRBV2 with TRBJ2-4; D gene ambiguous. V was trimmed by 1 base and J by 5 bases, leaving 9 bases between them. CDR1 and CDR2 (germline): SNHLY, FYNNEI. The CDR3 runs to 14 residues. As DNA, the CDR3 is TGTGCCAGCAGTGAAGTGAGCATAGAAAACATTCAGTACTTC. Translated: CASSEVSIENIQYF. Drawing the rest from reference TRBV2 and TRBJ2-4, the complete variable domain is EPEVTQTPSHQVTQMGQEVILRCVPISNHLYFYWYRQILGQKVEFLVSFYNNEISEKSEIFDDQFSVERPDGSNFTLKIRSTKLEDSAMYFCASSEVSIENIQYFGAGTRLSVL.

The chain carries TRBV19 and TRBJ1-2; 7 nucleotides match TRBD1. This CDR3 comprises 11 residues. Germline CDR1 is LNHDA and CDR2 is SQIVND (reference sequence). V shed 5 bases and J 9 bases; nucleotides not matched to a gene: 3. The CDR3 region is CASSYRGSYTF. The CDR3 DNA reads as TGTGCCAGTAGTTACAGGGGTAGCTACACCTTC.

This clone has just one count. This chain uses TRBV29-1 with TRBJ2-1; 9 bases line up with TRBD1. V was clipped by 3 bases and J by 4 bases; unmatched bases: 4. The CDR3 contains 14 residues. Germline CDR1 and CDR2: SQVTM and ANQGSEA. The CDR3 spells CSVESGQGYNEQFF. In nucleotides, the CDR3 is TGCAGCGTTGAGTCAGGACAGGGGTACAATGAGCAGTTCTTC.

V gene TRBV19 combines with J gene TRBJ2-7, with D maybe TRBD1 (6 bases). Germline assignment: CDR1 LNHDA and CDR2 SQIVND (reference sequence). V lost 3 bases and J lost 4, with 13 bases in between. The CDR3 consists of 14 residues. CDR3 loop: CASSMVQGRYEQYF. CDR3 coding DNA: TGTGCCAGTAGTATGGTACAGGGCCGTTACGAGCAGTACTTC.

The CDR3 loop is CASSDHQGAVSPLHF. As DNA, the CDR3 is TGTGCCAGCAGCGACCACCAGGGGGCAGTTTCACCCCTCCACTTT. This chain uses TRBV9 with TRBJ1-6, with 8 positions matching TRBD1. CDR1 is SGDLS and CDR2 is YYNGEE in the germline V gene. The CDR3 has 15 amino acids. Losses at the gene ends were 3 bases for V and 9 bases for J; bases not matched to a gene: 8.

The chain uses TRBV18 and TRBJ1-4; TRBD1 is a possible D gene (6 bases). CDR1 is KGHSH and CDR2 is LQKENI in the germline V gene. The CDR3 is 13 amino acids. The ends were cut back, 1 base at V and 8 bases at J, with 8 bases in the middle. CDR3 in DNA: TGTGCCAGCTCACCACTACAGGGCGAAAAACTGTTTTTT. Translation gives CASSPLQGEKLFF.

The rearrangement uses TRBV28 and TRBJ1-5; D unclear. This CDR3 contains 12 residues. Trimming cost V 3 bases and J 7 bases, with 7 bases left between them. The germline CDR1 and CDR2 sequences are MDHEN and SYDVKM. CDR3 in amino acids: CASSFLGQPQHF. The CDR3 region has the DNA TGTGCCAGCAGTTTCCTCGGGCAGCCCCAGCATTTT. The variable domain in full, completed from reference TRBV28 and TRBJ1-5, reads DVKVTQSSRYLVKRTGEKVFLECVQDMDHENMFWYRQDPGLGLRLIYFSYDVKMKEKGDIPEGYSVSREKKERFSLILESASTNQTSMYLCASSFLGQPQHFGDGTRLSIL.

The V and J genes are TRBV7-2 and TRBJ1-3, with D possibly TRBD1 on 6 matching bases. The germline V and J ends were trimmed by 4 bases and 2 bases, with 12 bases remaining between them. Germline V gene sequence: CDR1 SGHTA, CDR2 FQGNSA. The CDR3 spans 15 residues. The CDR3 DNA follows: TGTGCCAGCAGCTCGTCGAGGGGGACTGGAAACACCATATATTTT. It is translated as CASSSSRGTGNTIYF.

The chain joins TRBV6-5 to TRBJ1-1; 8 bases are a match to TRBD1. J gave up 10 bases and V 5 bases, and 9 bases lay outside the gene matches. Germline V lookup: CDR1 MNHEY, CDR2 SVGAGI. This CDR3 comprises 13 residues. CDR3 region: CASSNRQGNGAFF. Here the CDR3 DNA reads TGTGCCAGCAGTAATAGACAGGGGAACGGAGCTTTCTTT.

This clone is a singleton in its sample. The chain joins TRBV18 to TRBJ2-1; TRBD1 might be the D (5 bases). The CDR3 extends over 17 amino acids. V was trimmed by 6 bases and J by 0 bases, leaving 18 bases between them. The V gene's germline CDR1 is KGHSH and CDR2 LQKENI. The CDR3 here is CASSLEGVVSSYNEQFF. The CDR3 DNA reads as TGTGCCAGCTCCCTGGAAGGGGTCGTGAGCTCCTACAATGAGCAGTTCTTC.

This chain links TRBV5-1 with TRBJ2-3; TRBD2 aligns across 11 bases. Germline CDR1 SGHRS, CDR2 YFSETQ. V dropped 7 bases and J dropped 0; count of bases not matched to a gene: 7. The length of the CDR3 is 16 residues. The CDR3 here is CASAKIAGGSTDTQYF. Written as DNA, the CDR3 is TGCGCCAGCGCCAAGATAGCGGGAGGGAGCACAGATACGCAGTATTTT.

This chain links TRBV2 with TRBJ1-2; TRBD1 agrees at 7 bases. V lost 5 bases, J lost 7 bases, and 7 bases stayed unmatched. This CDR3 comprises 13 residues. CDR1 is SNHLY and CDR2 is FYNNEI in the germline V gene. CDR3 in DNA: TGTGCCAGCAGTCCCGGACAGGTTGGTGGCTACACCTTC. Protein sequence: CASSPGQVGGYTF. The whole variable domain, remainder taken from reference TRBV2 and TRBJ1-2, is EPEVTQTPSHQVTQMGQEVILRCVPISNHLYFYWYRQILGQKVEFLVSFYNNEISEKSEIFDDQFSVERPDGSNFTLKIRSTKLEDSAMYFCASSPGQVGGYTFGSGTRLTVV.

This chain links TRBV27 with TRBJ1-1, with 12 nucleotides matching TRBD1. The ends lost 4 bases at V and 8 bases at J; junction bases unmatched: 8. The CDR3 length is 15 residues. In germline, CDR1 is MNHEY, CDR2 SMNVEV (reference sequence). The chain's CDR3 is CASSSPSGQGAEAFF. Here the CDR3 DNA reads TGTGCCAGCAGTTCCCCATCGGGACAGGGGGCCGAAGCTTTCTTT.

The rearrangement links TRBV29-1 to TRBJ2-5, with D maybe TRBD1 (6 bases). Germline-derived CDR1 and CDR2 are SQVTM and ANQGSEA. Trimming pared 6 bases from V and 5 bases from J, leaving 19 bases between. The CDR3 is made up of 14 amino acids. The DNA of the CDR3 is TGCAGCGTCAAACCGGACCAAAGGGGGGAGACCCAGTACTTC. Protein product: CSVKPDQRGETQYF.

The chain joins TRBV3-1 (or the pseudogene TRBV3-2) to TRBJ1-4; possibly TRBD1 for D (6 bases). The V end was cut by 1 base, the J end by 5 bases, with 8 bases between. The CDR3 consists of 14 residues. Germline CDR1 reads LGHDT; CDR2 reads YNNKEL (reference sequence). In DNA form, the CDR3 reads TGTGCCAGCAGCCAAGGGGACATGAATGAAAAACTGTTTTTT. Amino acid sequence: CASSQGDMNEKLFF.

This chain's CDR3 is CASSPEGGGETQYF. In DNA, the CDR3 is TGTGCCAGCAGCCCAGAGGGGGGGGGAGAGACCCAGTACTTC. The V and J genes are TRBV9 and TRBJ2-5; D is perhaps TRBD2 (7 bases). The length of the CDR3 is 14 residues. Germline V lookup: CDR1 SGDLS, CDR2 YYNGEE. V gave up 4 bases and J gave up 4 bases, with 14 bases separating them.

This CDR3 is CASSTGLAGLYEQYF. CDR3 sequence (DNA): TGTGCCAGCAGTACGGGACTAGCGGGGCTTTACGAGCAGTACTTC. This sequence joins TRBV28 and TRBJ2-7; 13 bases are shared with TRBD2. This CDR3 is built from 15 residues. Looked up from germline, CDR1 is MDHEN and CDR2 is SYDVKM. V lost 5 bases and J lost 4; bases outside the gene matches: 5. Together with reference TRBV28 and TRBJ2-7, the CDR3 gives the full variable domain: DVKVTQSSRYLVKRTGEKVFLECVQDMDHENMFWYRQDPGLGLRLIYFSYDVKMKEKGDIPEGYSVSREKKERFSLILESASTNQTSMYLCASSTGLAGLYEQYFGPGTRLTVT.

The chain is built from TRBV25-1 and TRBJ2-2; 10 bases line up with TRBD2. Germline V gives CDR1 MGHDK, CDR2 SYGVNS. With 6 bases clipped from V and 5 bases from J, the junction kept 6 bases outside the gene matches. The CDR3 contains 15 residues. CDR3 protein: CASRGTSAITGELFF. For the CDR3, the DNA is TGTGCCAGCAGGGGGACTAGCGCGATTACCGGGGAGCTGTTTTTT.

The chain is built from TRBV4-1 and TRBJ2-7; 13 bases align to TRBD2. The CDR3 totals 17 residues. Looked up from germline, CDR1 is MGHRA and CDR2 is YSYEKL. J gave up 2 bases and V 2 bases, and 6 bases lay outside the gene matches. This chain's CDR3 is CASSQPGTSGAAYEQYF. As DNA, the CDR3 is TGCGCCAGCAGCCAACCCGGGACTAGCGGGGCAGCCTACGAGCAGTACTTC.

The V and J genes are TRBV6-5 and TRBJ1-3; weak D call: TRBD1 (6 bases). The V gene's germline CDR1 is MNHEY and CDR2 SVGAGI. Trimming removed 7 bases from V and 1 base from J, with 14 bases in between. This CDR3 has 15 residues. The CDR3 loop is CASTEGGFSGNTIYF. The CDR3 DNA is TGTGCCAGCACCGAGGGGGGGTTTTCTGGAAACACCATATATTTT.

The chain uses TRBV6-5 and TRBJ2-1; D unclear. V lost 6 bases and J lost 1, with 7 bases in between. This CDR3 comprises 13 residues. Germline V gene sequence: CDR1 MNHEY, CDR2 SVGAGI. CDR3 loop: CASRQASYNEQFF. CDR3 coding DNA: TGTGCCAGCAGGCAGGCTTCCTACAATGAGCAGTTCTTC.

The genes are TRBV6-5 and TRBJ2-7; a weak D match, TRBD1 (5 bases). Germline V lookup: CDR1 MNHEY, CDR2 SVGAGI. The CDR3 has 12 amino acids. The V gene lost 11 bases and the J gene lost 2 bases, with 13 bases spanning the gap. CDR3 bases: TGTGCCCCACTCGGCAGGGCCTACGAGCAGTACTTC. Translation: CAPLGRAYEQYF.

The chain employs TRBV19 and TRBJ2-7, with TRBD2 identical over 12 bases. The J segment lost 5 bases and the V segment lost 5 bases, leaving 4 bases of the junction unmatched. The CDR3 is made up of 14 amino acids. Germline CDR1 LNHDA, CDR2 SQIVND (reference sequence). CDR3 sequence: CASSELAGGNEQYF. In DNA, the CDR3 is TGTGCCAGTAGTGAACTAGCGGGAGGAAACGAGCAGTACTTC. The full variable domain, with the rest looked up from reference TRBV19 and TRBJ2-7, is DGGITQSPKYLFRKEGQNVTLSCEQNLNHDAMYWYRQDPGQGLRLIYYSQIVNDFQKGDIAEGYSVSREKKESFPLTVTSAQKNPTAFYLCASSELAGGNEQYFGPGTRLTVT.

The chain couples TRBV7-6 to TRBJ2-1; TRBD2 agrees at 13 bases. This CDR3 is built from 16 residues. J gave up 5 bases and V 2 bases, and 3 bases lay outside the gene matches. CDR1 SGHVS and CDR2 FNYEAQ come from the germline V gene. The CDR3 DNA reads as TGTGCCAGCAGCTTAAGGGGGACTAGCGGGGACAATGAGCAGTTCTTC. Protein: CASSLRGTSGDNEQFF. Variable domain in full (rest from reference TRBV7-6 and TRBJ2-1): GAGVSQSPRYKVTKRGQDVALRCDPISGHVSLYWYRQALGQGPEFLTYFNYEAQQDKSGLPNDRFSAERPEGSISTLTIQRTEQRDSAMYRCASSLRGTSGDNEQFFGPGTRLTVL.

The chain uses TRBV7-2 and TRBJ2-2; 7 nucleotides match TRBD2. With V trimmed by 0 bases and J by 4 bases, 11 bases remained unmatched. This CDR3 is built from 18 residues. Per germline, CDR1 SGHTA and CDR2 FQGNSA. This chain's CDR3 is CASSLARIRPGGTGELFF. CDR3 nucleotide sequence: TGTGCCAGCAGCTTAGCGCGTATAAGACCGGGAGGCACCGGGGAGCTGTTTTTT.

The rearrangement links TRBV28 to TRBJ1-5, with a possible D match to TRBD1 (6 bases). Trimming took 2 bases from V and 2 from J, leaving 13 bases between them. From germline, CDR1 is MDHEN and CDR2 SYDVKM. CDR3 length: 16 amino acids. CDR3 amino acids: CASSLPWGLGNQPQHF. For the CDR3, the DNA is TGTGCCAGCAGTTTACCGTGGGGGCTTGGCAATCAGCCCCAGCATTTT.